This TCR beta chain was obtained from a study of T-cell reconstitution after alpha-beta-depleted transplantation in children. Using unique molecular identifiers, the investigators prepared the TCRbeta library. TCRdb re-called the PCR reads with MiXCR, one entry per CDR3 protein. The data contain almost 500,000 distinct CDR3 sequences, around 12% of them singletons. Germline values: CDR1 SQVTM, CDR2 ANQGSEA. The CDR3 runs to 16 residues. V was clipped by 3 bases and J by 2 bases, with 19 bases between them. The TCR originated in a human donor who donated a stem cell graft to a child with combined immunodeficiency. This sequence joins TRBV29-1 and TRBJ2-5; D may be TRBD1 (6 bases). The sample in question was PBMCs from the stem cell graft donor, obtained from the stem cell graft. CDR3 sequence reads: CSVDRTVDTPQETQYF. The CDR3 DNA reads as TGCAGCGTTGATAGGACAGTCGATACCCCACAAGAGACCCAGTACTTC.